This TCR beta chain emerged from a study of fetal regulatory T cell absence and autoimmunity. Here immunoSEQ multiplex PCR was the method, and the copy in TCRdb shows in-frame clones only, minus some. The profile shows about 46,000 clones, around 85% of them singletons. CDR1 is SGDLS, CDR2 YYNGEE, per germline. The CDR3 contains 14 residues. V shed 4 bases and J 0 bases; nucleotides not matched to a gene: 2. V gene TRBV9 combines with J gene TRBJ2-3; 7 bases map to TRBD2. Sequencing was done on a sample of cord blood. The origin of this receptor is a newborn boy with IPEX syndrome. The CDR3 nucleotides read TGTGCCAGCAGCCCCGGGGGGAGCACAGATACGCAGTATTTT. The encoded protein is CASSPGGSTDTQYF.